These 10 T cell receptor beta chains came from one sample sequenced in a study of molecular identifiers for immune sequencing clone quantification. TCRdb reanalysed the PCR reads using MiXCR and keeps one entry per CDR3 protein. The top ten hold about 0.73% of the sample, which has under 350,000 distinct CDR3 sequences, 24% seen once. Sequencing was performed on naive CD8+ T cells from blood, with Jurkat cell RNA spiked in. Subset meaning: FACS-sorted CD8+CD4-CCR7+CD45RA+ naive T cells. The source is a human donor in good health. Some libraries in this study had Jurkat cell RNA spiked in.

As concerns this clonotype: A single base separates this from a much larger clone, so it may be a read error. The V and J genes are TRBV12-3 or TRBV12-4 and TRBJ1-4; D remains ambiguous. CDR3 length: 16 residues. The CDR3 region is CASSPFAPNPNEELFF. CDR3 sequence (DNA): TGTGCCAGCAGTCCCTTCGCTCCCAACCCCAATGAAGAACTGTTTTTT.

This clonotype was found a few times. The CDR3 sequence is CASSFPGLNYGYTF. The CDR3 coding sequence is TGTGCCAGCAGTTTCCCTGGGCTGAACTATGGCTACACCTTC. The chain is built from TRBV12-3 or TRBV12-4 and TRBJ1-2; D is unresolved. The V end lost 3 bases, the J end lost 2 bases, and 10 bases lay between the germline ends. The CDR3 is 14 residues long.

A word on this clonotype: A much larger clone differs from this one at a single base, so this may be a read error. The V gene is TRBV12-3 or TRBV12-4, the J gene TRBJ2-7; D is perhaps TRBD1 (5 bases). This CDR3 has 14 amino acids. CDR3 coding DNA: TGTGCCAGCAGCACCAGGGTGCCCACGTACGAGCAGCACTTC. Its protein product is CASSTRVPTYEQHF.

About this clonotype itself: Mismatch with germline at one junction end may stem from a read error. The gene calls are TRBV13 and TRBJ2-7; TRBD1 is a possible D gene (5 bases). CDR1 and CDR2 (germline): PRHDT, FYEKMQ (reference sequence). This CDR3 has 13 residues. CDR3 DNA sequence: TGTGCCCGCAGCACATACAAGGGGTACGCGCAGTACTTC. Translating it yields CARSTYKGYAQYF.

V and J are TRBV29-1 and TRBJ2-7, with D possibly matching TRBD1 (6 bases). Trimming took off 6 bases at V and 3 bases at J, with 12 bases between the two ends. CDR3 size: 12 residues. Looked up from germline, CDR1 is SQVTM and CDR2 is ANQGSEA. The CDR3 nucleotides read TGCAGCGTCCAAACAGGGATCTACGAGCAGTACTTC. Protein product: CSVQTGIYEQYF.

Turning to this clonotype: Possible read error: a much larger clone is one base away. CDR3 amino acids: CASSPSWPSTDTQYF. DNA of the CDR3: TGTGCCAGCAGCCCTAGTTGGCCTAGCACAGATACGCAGTATTTT. This chain connects TRBV9 to TRBJ2-3; no definite D call. Trimming cost V 4 bases and J 0 bases, with 12 bases left between them. The V gene's germline CDR1 is SGDLS and CDR2 YYNGEE. The CDR3 consists of 15 residues.

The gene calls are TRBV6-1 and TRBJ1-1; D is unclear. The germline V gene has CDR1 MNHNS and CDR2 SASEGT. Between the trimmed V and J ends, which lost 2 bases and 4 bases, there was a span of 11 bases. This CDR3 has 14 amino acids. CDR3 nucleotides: TGTGCCAGCAGTGAAAGTTTCCGGGCCACTGAAGCTTTCTTT. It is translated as CASSESFRATEAFF.

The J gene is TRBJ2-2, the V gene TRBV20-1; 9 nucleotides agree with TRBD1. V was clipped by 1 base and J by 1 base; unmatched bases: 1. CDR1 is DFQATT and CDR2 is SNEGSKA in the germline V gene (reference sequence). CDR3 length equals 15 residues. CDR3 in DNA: TGCAGTGCTAGAGCGGACAGGGGGAACACCGGGGAGCTGTTTTTT. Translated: CSARADRGNTGELFF.

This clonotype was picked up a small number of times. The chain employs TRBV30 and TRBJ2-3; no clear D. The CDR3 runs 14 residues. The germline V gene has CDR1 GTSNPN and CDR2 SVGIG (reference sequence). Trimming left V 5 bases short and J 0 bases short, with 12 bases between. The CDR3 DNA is TGTGCCTGGGCTGCTGGGCCCAGCACAGATACGCAGTATTTT. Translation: CAWAAGPSTDTQYF.

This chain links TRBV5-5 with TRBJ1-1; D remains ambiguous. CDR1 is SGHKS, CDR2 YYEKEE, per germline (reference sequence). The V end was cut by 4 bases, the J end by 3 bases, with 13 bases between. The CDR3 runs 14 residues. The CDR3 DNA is TGTGCCAGCAGCGACTGGGTGGAGGACACTGAAGCTTTCTTT. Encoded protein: CASSDWVEDTEAFF.